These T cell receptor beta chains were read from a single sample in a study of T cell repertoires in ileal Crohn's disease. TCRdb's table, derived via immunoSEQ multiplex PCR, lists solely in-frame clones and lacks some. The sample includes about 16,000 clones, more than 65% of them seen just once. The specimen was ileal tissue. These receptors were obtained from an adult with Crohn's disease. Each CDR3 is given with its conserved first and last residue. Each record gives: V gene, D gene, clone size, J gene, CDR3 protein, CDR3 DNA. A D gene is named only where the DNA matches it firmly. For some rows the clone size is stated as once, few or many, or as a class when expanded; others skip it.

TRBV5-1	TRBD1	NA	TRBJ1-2	CASSLGWAGQGRSSIYGYTF	TGCGCCAGCAGCTTGGGTTGGGCTGGACAGGGGCGATCGTCTATCTATGGCTACACCTTC
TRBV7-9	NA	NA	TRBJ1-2	CASSKTLGGYGYTF	TGTGCCAGCAGCAAGACCTTGGGCGGGTATGGCTACACCTTC
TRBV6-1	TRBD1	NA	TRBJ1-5	CASSQDRGNQPQHF	TGTGCCAGCAGTCAAGACAGGGGCAATCAGCCCCAGCATTTT
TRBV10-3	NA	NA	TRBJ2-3	CAISGQDTQYF	TGTGCCATCAGTGGTCAAGATACGCAGTATTTT
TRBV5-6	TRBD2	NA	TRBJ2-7	CASSSPGLAGERGLEQYF	TGTGCCAGCAGCTCCCCGGGACTAGCGGGAGAAAGGGGACTCGAGCAGTACTTC
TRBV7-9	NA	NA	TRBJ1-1	CASSLIFRGNTEAFF	TGTGCCAGCAGCTTAATTTTTAGGGGGAACACTGAAGCTTTCTTT
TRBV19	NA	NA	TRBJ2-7	CASSISGSSSYEQYF	TGTGCCAGTAGCATCAGCGGCTCAAGCTCCTACGAGCAGTACTTC
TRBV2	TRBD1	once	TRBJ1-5	CASKGQAFQPQHF	TGTGCCAGCAAGGGACAGGCCTTTCAGCCCCAGCATTTT
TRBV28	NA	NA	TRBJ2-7	CASSLSARAFYEQYF	TGTGCCAGCAGTTTATCGGCCAGGGCTTTCTACGAGCAGTACTTC
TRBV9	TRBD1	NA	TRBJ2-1	CASSVADREDYNEQFF	TGTGCCAGCAGCGTAGCGGACAGGGAGGACTACAATGAGCAGTTCTTC
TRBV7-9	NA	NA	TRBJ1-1	CASSHDRPPFQAFF	TGTGCCAGCAGCCACGACAGGCCCCCGTTCCAAGCTTTCTTT
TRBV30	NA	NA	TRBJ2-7	CASRTLSYEQYF	TGTGCCTCCCGGACACTCTCCTACGAGCAGTACTTC
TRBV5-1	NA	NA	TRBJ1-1	CASSLATGTEAFF	TGCGCCAGCAGCTTGGCCACAGGGACTGAAGCTTTCTTT
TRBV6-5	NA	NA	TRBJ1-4	CASSYRGGIQPKLFF	TGTGCCAGCAGTTACAGGGGCGGCATCCAGCCAAAACTGTTTTTT
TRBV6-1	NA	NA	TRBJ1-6	CASTDLYNSPLHF	TGTGCCAGCACTGATCTCTATAATTCACCCCTCCACTTT
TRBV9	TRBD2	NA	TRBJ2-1	CASSPSGSSYNEQFF	TGTGCCAGCAGCCCTAGCGGGAGCTCCTACAATGAGCAGTTCTTC
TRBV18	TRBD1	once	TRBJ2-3	CASSPQTGGDTQYF	TGTGCCAGCTCACCTCAGACAGGGGGTGATACGCAGTATTTT
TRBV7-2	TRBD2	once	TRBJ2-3	CASSLDGGGVADTQYF	TGTGCCAGCAGCTTAGACGGCGGGGGTGTCGCAGATACGCAGTATTTT
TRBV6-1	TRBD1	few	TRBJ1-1	CASSPQGKYTEAFF	TGTGCCAGCAGCCCACAGGGGAAATACACTGAAGCTTTCTTT
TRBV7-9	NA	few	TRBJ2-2	CARGPEAINTGELFF	TGTGCCAGGGGGCCCGAGGCAATAAACACCGGGGAGCTGTTTTTT
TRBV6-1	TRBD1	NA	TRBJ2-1	CASSERTGKRYNEQFF	TGTGCCAGCAGTGAACGGACAGGGAAAAGGTACAATGAGCAGTTCTTC
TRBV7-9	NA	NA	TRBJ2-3	CASSSLRRTDTQYF	TGTGCCAGCAGCTCCCTGAGGCGCACAGATACGCAGTATTTT
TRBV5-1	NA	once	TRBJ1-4	CASSLGGGLEKLFF	TGCGCCAGCAGCTTGGGCGGGGGCTTGGAAAAACTGTTTTTT
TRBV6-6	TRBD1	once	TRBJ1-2	CASREDRRGLYGYTF	TGTGCCAGCAGGGAGGACAGGAGGGGTTTATATGGCTACACCTTC
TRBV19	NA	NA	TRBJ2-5	CASRQSGETQYF	TGTGCCAGTAGGCAAAGCGGGGAGACCCAGTACTTC
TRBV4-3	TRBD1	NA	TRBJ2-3	CASSQTGADTQYF	TGCGCCAGCAGCCAGACAGGGGCGGATACGCAGTATTTT
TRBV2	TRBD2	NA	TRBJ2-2	CASKTGRVDGELFF	TGTGCCAGCAAAACGGGGAGGGTTGACGGGGAGCTGTTTTTT
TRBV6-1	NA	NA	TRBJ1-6	CASSGRGWVGSPLHF	TGTGCCAGCAGTGGTCGGGGTTGGGTGGGATCACCCCTCCACTTT
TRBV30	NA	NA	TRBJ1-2	CALRSGDGYTF	TGTGCCTTACGAAGCGGGGACGGCTACACCTTC
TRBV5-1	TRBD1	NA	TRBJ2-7	CASSLVDRGYEQYF	TGCGCCAGCAGCTTGGTGGACAGGGGCTACGAGCAGTACTTC
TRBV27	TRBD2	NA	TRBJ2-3	CATAGLAGRDTQYF	TGTGCCACCGCGGGACTAGCGGGGCGAGATACGCAGTATTTT
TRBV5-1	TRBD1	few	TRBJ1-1	CASSGSQGAVTEAFF	TGCGCCAGCAGCGGGTCACAGGGGGCGGTCACTGAAGCTTTCTTT
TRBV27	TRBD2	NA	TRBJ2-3	CASSFIGLAGWMDTQYF	TGTGCCAGCAGTTTTATAGGCCTAGCGGGATGGATGGATACGCAGTATTTT